The TCR beta chain described here comes from a study of early T cells in non-severe SARS-CoV-2 infection. The overall study: Sequenced material consisted of bulk RNA (from unsorted whole blood), and chains were unpaired.

Researchers tagged individual cDNA molecules with unique molecular identifiers. TCRdb re-derived calls from the 5' RACE reads in MiXCR, one entry per CDR3 protein. This table has more than 20,000 distinct CDR3 sequences, approximately 4.5% appearing once. This clonotype was recorded at least ten times. The V gene end was trimmed by 4 bases and the J gene end by 1 base; junction bases not matched to a gene: 21. The CDR3 runs 21 residues. Germline V gene lookup returns CDR1 SGHKS and CDR2 YYEKEE (reference sequence). Sequenced material: whole blood. V and J are TRBV5-5 and TRBJ1-5; 9 nucleotides match TRBD1. The receptor was isolated from an adult who was a healthcare worker with PCR-confirmed SARS-CoV-2 infection or an uninfected control (not recorded which). This CDR3 reads CASSLFGTHRGRGGSNQPQHF. CDR3 sequence (DNA): TGTGCCAGCAGCCTCTTCGGAACTCACAGGGGGCGCGGTGGAAGCAATCAGCCCCAGCATTTT.